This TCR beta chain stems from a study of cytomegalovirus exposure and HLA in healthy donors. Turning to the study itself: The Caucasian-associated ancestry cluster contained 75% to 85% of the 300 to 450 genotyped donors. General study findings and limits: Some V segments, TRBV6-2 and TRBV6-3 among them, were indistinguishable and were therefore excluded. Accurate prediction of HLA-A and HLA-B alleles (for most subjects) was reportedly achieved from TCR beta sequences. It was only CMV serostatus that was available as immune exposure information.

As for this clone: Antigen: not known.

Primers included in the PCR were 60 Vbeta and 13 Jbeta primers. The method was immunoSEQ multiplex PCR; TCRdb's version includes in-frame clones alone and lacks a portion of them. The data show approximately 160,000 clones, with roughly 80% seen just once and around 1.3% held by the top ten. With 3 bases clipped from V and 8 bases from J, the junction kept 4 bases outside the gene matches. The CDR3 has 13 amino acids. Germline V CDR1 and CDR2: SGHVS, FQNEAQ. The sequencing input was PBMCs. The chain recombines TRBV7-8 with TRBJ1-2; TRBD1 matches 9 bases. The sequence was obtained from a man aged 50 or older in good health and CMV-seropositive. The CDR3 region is CASSFTGGAGYTF. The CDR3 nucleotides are TGTGCCAGCAGCTTTACAGGGGGCGCGGGCTACACCTTC. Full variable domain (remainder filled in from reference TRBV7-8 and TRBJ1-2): GAGVSQSPRYKVAKRGQDVALRCDPISGHVSLFWYQQALGQGPEFLTYFQNEAQLDKSGLPSDRFFAERPEGSVSTLKIQRTQQEDSAVYLCASSFTGGAGYTFGSGTRLTVV.